This paragraph covers one T cell receptor beta chain sequence. The CDR3 has 13 amino acids. Germline V lookup: CDR1 WNHNN, CDR2 SYGVQD (reference sequence). Trimming took 4 bases from V and 5 from J, leaving 11 bases between them. The sample originates from a study of T cell changes during pregnancy in multiple sclerosis. Measured with immunoSEQ multiplex PCR; TCRdb has only the in-frame clones, and not every one. The repertoire holds 49,000 or so clones, with 90% to 95% as singletons. Sequenced material: CD8+ T cells from peripheral blood mononuclear cells, taken before pregnancy. The TCR comes from a female donor with multiple sclerosis, enrolled in a pregnancy study. V gene TRBV10-1 combines with J gene TRBJ1-2; maybe TRBD1 (5 bases). CDR3 sequence (DNA): TGCGCCAGCAGTGGTGACAGCGTTTATGGCTACACCTTC. Protein product: CASSGDSVYGYTF.